A single sample gave rise to the 24 T cell receptor beta chains below, sequenced in a study of T cell responses to AZD1222 COVID-19 vaccine (dated by TCRdb to about 2021). The receptor library was made with the immunoSEQ multiplex PCR assay. In TCRdb, the immuneACCESS table is reduced to in-frame sequences with V and J assigned. These tables do not hold every clone; where another copy was compared, an unresolved V gene accounts for under half, and the others remain unexplained. Present in this sample are over 100,000 clones, approximately 85% of which were seen just once. Around 8.3% of the sample is taken by the ten largest. This sample's time point label indicates: about 28 days (+/-7) after the second vaccine dose. The sample's treatment or condition label, decoded: meningococcal conjugate vaccine given as trial control. The sample here was peripheral blood, taken 28 days after the second dose of the MenACWY control vaccine. Receptor source: an adult who received the MenACWY meningococcal vaccine as a control.

CDR3 sequence: CASRLQGLRTEAFF. The CDR3 DNA reads TGTGCCAGCAGACTACAGGGGTTAAGGACTGAAGCTTTCTTT. V gene TRBV6-5 combines with J gene TRBJ1-1; 7 bases line up with TRBD1. This CDR3 comprises 14 residues. The V gene's germline CDR1 is MNHEY and CDR2 SVGAGI. With V trimmed by 6 bases and J by 5 bases, 9 bases remained unmatched.

The chain carries TRBV7-2 and TRBJ1-6; the D is unclear. Per the germline V gene, CDR1 is SGHTA and CDR2 is FQGNSA. V shed 3 bases and J shed 3 bases, with 9 bases lying between them. The CDR3 covers 15 residues. The CDR3 region has the DNA TGTGCCAGCAGCTTGTATAGAATCTATAATTCACCCCTCCACTTT. As protein: CASSLYRIYNSPLHF.

This clone has more than one count but fewer than ten. The CDR3 sequence: CASSFLKAANTEAFF. DNA for the CDR3: TGTGCCAGCAGCTTCTTGAAGGCAGCCAACACTGAAGCTTTCTTT. The V and J genes are TRBV7-6 and TRBJ1-1; D is undetermined. This CDR3 has 15 amino acids. CDR1 and CDR2 from the germline V gene are SGHVS and FNYEAQ. V was trimmed by 3 bases and J by 2 bases, leaving 13 bases between them.

This chain connects TRBV5-1 to TRBJ2-2, with D unresolved. CDR3 length: 15 residues. Looked up from germline, CDR1 is SGHRS and CDR2 is YFSETQ. Trimming pared 5 bases from V and 0 bases from J, leaving 11 bases between. In nucleotides, the CDR3 is TGCGCCAGCAGTTATAGGGAAGCGAACACCGGGGAGCTGTTTTTT. This translates into CASSYREANTGELFF.

J is TRBJ1-3 and V is TRBV5-4, with D possibly being TRBD1 (5 bases). Trimming stripped 1 base from V and 2 bases from J, with 13 bases between. CDR3 length: 16 residues. Germline values: CDR1 SGHNT, CDR2 YYREEE (reference sequence). The CDR3 nucleotides read TGTGCCAGCAGCTTGTTGCAGGGCCCCACTGGAAACACCATATATTTT. It is translated as CASSLLQGPTGNTIYF.

The V and J genes are TRBV15 and TRBJ2-4; 7 bases are shared with TRBD1. The junction had 5 bases not matched to a gene; V was cut back by 5 bases and J by 7 bases. CDR3 length: 13 amino acids. CDR1 and CDR2 (germline): LNHNV, YYDKDF (reference sequence). CDR3: CATSGKQGNIQYF. CDR3 coding DNA: TGTGCCACCAGCGGAAAACAGGGGAACATTCAGTACTTC. Full variable domain (missing parts from reference TRBV15 and TRBJ2-4): DAMVIQNPRYQVTQFGKPVTLSCSQTLNHNVMYWYQQKSSQAPKLLFHYYDKDFNNEADTPDNFQSRRPNTSFCFLDIRSPGLGDTAMYLCATSGKQGNIQYFGAGTRLSVL.

The chain employs TRBV19 and TRBJ1-2; D gene unclear. The CDR3 totals 14 residues. The germline gives CDR1 LNHDA, CDR2 SQIVND (reference sequence). V was trimmed by 4 bases and J by 0 bases, leaving 9 bases between them. The CDR3 region is CASSNLLTNYGYTF. CDR3 DNA sequence: TGTGCCAGTAGTAACCTTTTGACTAACTATGGCTACACCTTC.

This clone was counted only a few times. The chain carries TRBV27 and TRBJ2-6, with D perhaps TRBD1 (5 bases). V shed 2 bases and J shed 0 bases, with 14 bases lying between them. This CDR3 is 18 amino acids long. Germline values: CDR1 MNHEY, CDR2 SMNVEV (reference sequence). The CDR3 nucleotides are TGTGCCAGCAGTTTAATCAGGGATATTAGCTCTGGGGCCAACGTCCTGACTTTC. Translating it yields CASSLIRDISSGANVLTF. Supplemented by reference TRBV27 and TRBJ2-6, the full variable domain reads EAQVTQNPRYLITVTGKKLTVTCSQNMNHEYMSWYRQDPGLGLRQIYYSMNVEVTDKGDVPEGYKVSRKEKRNFPLILESPSPNQTSLYFCASSLIRDISSGANVLTFGAGSRLTVL.

This chain links TRBV11-1 with TRBJ1-5; TRBD1 might be the D (5 bases). CDR3 length equals 13 residues. Looked up from germline, CDR1 is SGHAT and CDR2 is FQDESV (reference sequence). Trimming shortened V by 5 bases and J by 3 bases, and 8 bases separated the two germline ends. Here the CDR3 reads CASSRQPNQPQHF. The CDR3 DNA follows: TGTGCCAGCAGCAGACAGCCCAATCAGCCCCAGCATTTT. The variable domain in full, completed from reference TRBV11-1 and TRBJ1-5, reads EAEVAQSPRYKITEKSQAVAFWCDPISGHATLYWYRQILGQGPELLVQFQDESVVDDSQLPKDRFSAERLKGVDSTLKIQPAELGDSAMYLCASSRQPNQPQHFGDGTRLSIL.

This rearrangement joins TRBV7-9 to TRBJ2-7; 12 nucleotides agree with TRBD2. CDR1 SEHNR and CDR2 FQNEAQ come from the germline V gene (reference sequence). The CDR3 covers 14 residues. V shed 7 bases and J 3 bases; nucleotides not matched to a gene: 4. The CDR3 sequence is CASTRLAGDYEQYF. The CDR3 DNA reads TGTGCCAGCACTAGACTAGCGGGGGACTACGAGCAGTACTTC.

This chain uses TRBV9 with TRBJ2-5; either TRBD1 or TRBD2 may supply D (6 bases each). The CDR3 runs 13 residues. Germline CDR1 reads SGDLS; CDR2 reads YYNGEE. V was trimmed by 0 bases and J by 7 bases, leaving 10 bases between them. Written as DNA, the CDR3 is TGTGCCAGCAGCGTAGAAGGAGGGGGGACCCAGTACTTC. Translation: CASSVEGGGTQYF.

The V call is TRBV27, the J call TRBJ2-5; D unclear. CDR3 length: 13 amino acids. Germline V CDR1 and CDR2: MNHEY, SMNVEV (reference sequence). V was clipped by 5 bases and J by 1 base, with 8 bases between them. The CDR3 DNA sequence: TGTGCCAGCAGTCTCCGGATCCAAGAGACCCAGTACTTC. This encodes CASSLRIQETQYF.

V usage is TRBV2 and J usage is TRBJ2-2; the D call may be TRBD1 or TRBD2 (5 bases each). This CDR3 contains 15 residues. The germline V gene encodes CDR1 SNHLY and CDR2 FYNNEI. Trimming cost V 6 bases and J 6 bases, with 17 bases left between them. The DNA for the CDR3 is TGTGCCAGCAGGGGGGAGCAGGGTATCCCCGGGGAGCTGTTTTTT. Protein product: CASRGEQGIPGELFF.

As DNA, the CDR3 is TGTGCCAGCAGTCCCCTCGGGAAACGGACTGAAGCTTTCTTT. Amino acid sequence: CASSPLGKRTEAFF. The chain has TRBV28 and TRBJ1-1; D ambiguous. The CDR3 loop spans 14 amino acids. V shed 5 bases and J shed 5 bases, with 15 bases lying between them. CDR1 MDHEN and CDR2 SYDVKM come from the germline V gene.

The chain couples TRBV28 to TRBJ1-1; 7 bases align to TRBD1. V trimming: 7 bases; J trimming: 4 bases; junction bases outside the gene matches: 6. The CDR3 consists of 13 residues. Germline V gene lookup returns CDR1 MDHEN and CDR2 SYDVKM. CDR3 DNA: TGTGCCAGCATCAGGCCAGGGGGCACTGAAGCTTTCTTT. Translated, it gives CASIRPGGTEAFF.

The rearrangement joins TRBV7-8 to TRBJ1-6; D is undetermined. The germline V and J ends were trimmed by 0 bases and 5 bases, with 11 bases remaining between them. CDR3 length: 16 residues. Germline assignment: CDR1 SGHVS and CDR2 FQNEAQ. This CDR3 reads CASSLASRANNSPLHF. In DNA form, the CDR3 reads TGTGCCAGCAGCTTAGCGTCGCGAGCCAATAATTCACCCCTCCACTTT.

This chain links TRBV6-6 with TRBJ2-2; D is unresolved. Per the germline V gene, CDR1 is MNHNY and CDR2 is SVGAGI (reference sequence). The CDR3 runs 13 residues. V was clipped by 2 bases and J by 6 bases, with 7 bases between them. The CDR3 coding sequence is TGTGCCAGCAGTTACGGTGGAGCCGGGGAGCTGTTTTTT. It specifies CASSYGGAGELFF.

This clone appeared once. The chain employs TRBV24-1 and TRBJ1-2; D perhaps matches TRBD1 (6 bases). CDR1 KGHDR and CDR2 SFDVKD come from the germline V gene. This CDR3 has 13 residues. The V and J ends lost 4 bases and 6 bases respectively, with 11 bases between them. As DNA, the CDR3 is TGTGCCACCAGTGAAACAGGGAGGGATGGCTACACCTTC. Its protein product is CATSETGRDGYTF.

The table lists this clone with many counts. The chain uses TRBV5-4 and TRBJ2-1; TRBD2 matches 15 bases. The CDR3 is made up of 18 amino acids. The junction had 10 bases not matched to a gene; V was cut back by 2 bases and J by 7 bases. Germline values: CDR1 SGHNT, CDR2 YYREEE (reference sequence). The CDR3 DNA reads as TGTGCCAGCAGCTTATCGATCCGGACTAGCGGGGGGGCTAATGAGCAGTTCTTC. This translates into CASSLSIRTSGGANEQFF. The full variable domain, completed using reference TRBV5-4 and TRBJ2-1, is ETGVTQSPTHLIKTRGQQVTLRCSSQSGHNTVSWYQQALGQGPQFIFQYYREEENGRGNFPPRFSGLQFPNYSSELNVNALELDDSALYLCASSLSIRTSGGANEQFFGPGTRLTVL.

This rearrangement joins TRBV5-1 to TRBJ1-6, with 9 bases matching TRBD1. CDR1 SGHRS and CDR2 YFSETQ come from the germline V gene. V shed 4 bases, J shed 8 bases, and the junction held 10 bases outside the gene matches. This CDR3 has 16 amino acids. The CDR3 is CASSRGSRDRDSPLHF. CDR3 DNA: TGCGCCAGCAGCCGGGGTTCGCGGGACAGGGATTCACCCCTCCACTTT.

J is TRBJ2-3 and V is TRBV11-2; unclear D gene. V lost 5 bases to trimming and J lost 0 bases, with 6 bases between them. The CDR3 runs to 13 residues. Germline V gene data show CDR1 as SGHAT and CDR2 as FQNNGV. In DNA, the CDR3 is TGTGCCAGCAGCACCGGTAGCACAGATACGCAGTATTTT. Translating gives CASSTGSTDTQYF.

The rearrangement uses TRBV11-3 and TRBJ2-1; 15 bases map to TRBD2. This CDR3 has 15 residues. After removal of 3 bases from V and 8 bases from J, the junction contained 2 bases not matched to a gene. CDR1 SGHNT and CDR2 YENEEA come from the germline V gene. The CDR3 is CASSLGLAGGYEQFF. The CDR3 DNA sequence: TGTGCCAGCAGCTTGGGACTAGCGGGAGGATATGAGCAGTTCTTC.

V gene TRBV4-3 combines with J gene TRBJ1-1; no firm D call. The V gene's germline CDR1 is LGHNA and CDR2 YSLEER. This CDR3 spans 14 amino acids. V lost 0 bases and J lost 2, with 7 bases in between. In nucleotides, the CDR3 is TGCGCCAGCAGCCAAGAAGGCCTTAACACTGAAGCTTTCTTT. Protein product: CASSQEGLNTEAFF.

V is TRBV11-2 and J is TRBJ1-6; D not resolved. CDR1 is SGHAT and CDR2 is FQNNGV in the germline V gene. The CDR3 loop spans 12 amino acids. The V and J ends lost 3 bases and 7 bases respectively, with 4 bases between them. As DNA, the CDR3 is TGTGCCAGCAGCTTTAGCAATTCACCCCTCCACTTT. Translation: CASSFSNSPLHF.